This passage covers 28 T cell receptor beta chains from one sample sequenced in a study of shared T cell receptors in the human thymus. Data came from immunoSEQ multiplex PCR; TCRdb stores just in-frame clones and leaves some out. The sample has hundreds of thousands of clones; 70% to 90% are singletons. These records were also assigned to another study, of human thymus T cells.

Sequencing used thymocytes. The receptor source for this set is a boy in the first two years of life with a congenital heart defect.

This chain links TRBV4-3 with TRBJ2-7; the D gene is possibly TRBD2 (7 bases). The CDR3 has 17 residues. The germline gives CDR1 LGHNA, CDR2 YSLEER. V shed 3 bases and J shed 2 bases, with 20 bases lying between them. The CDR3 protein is CASSHSSLGGLPYEQYF. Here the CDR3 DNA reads TGCGCCAGCAGCCACTCCTCTTTGGGGGGGCTGCCCTACGAGCAGTACTTC.

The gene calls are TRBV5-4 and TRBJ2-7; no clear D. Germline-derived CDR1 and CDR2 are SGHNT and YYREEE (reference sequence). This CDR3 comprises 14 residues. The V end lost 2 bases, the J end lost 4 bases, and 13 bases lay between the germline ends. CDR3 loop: CASSFLPRAYEQYF. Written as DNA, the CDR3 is TGTGCCAGCAGCTTTTTACCCCGCGCTTACGAGCAGTACTTC.

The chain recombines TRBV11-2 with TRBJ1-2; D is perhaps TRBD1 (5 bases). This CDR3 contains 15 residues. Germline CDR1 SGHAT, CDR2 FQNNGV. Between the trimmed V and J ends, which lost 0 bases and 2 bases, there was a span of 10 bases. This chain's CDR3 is CASSLDQPGNYGYTF. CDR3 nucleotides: TGTGCCAGCAGCTTAGATCAACCAGGGAACTATGGCTACACCTTC.

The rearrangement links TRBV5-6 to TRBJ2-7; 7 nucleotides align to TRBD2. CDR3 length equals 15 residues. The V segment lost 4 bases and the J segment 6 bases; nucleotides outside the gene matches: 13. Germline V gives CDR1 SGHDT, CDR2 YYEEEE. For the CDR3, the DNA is TGTGCCAGCAGCCCATGGAATGCGGGAGTACTCGAGCAGTACTTC. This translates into CASSPWNAGVLEQYF.

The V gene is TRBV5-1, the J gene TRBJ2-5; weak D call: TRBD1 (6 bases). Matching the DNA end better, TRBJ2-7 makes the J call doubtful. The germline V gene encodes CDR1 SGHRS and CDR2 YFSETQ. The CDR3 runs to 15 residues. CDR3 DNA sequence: TGCGCCAGCAGCGGAGGTCGCAGGGGATCCTACGAGCAGTACTTC. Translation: CASSGGRRGSYEQYF.

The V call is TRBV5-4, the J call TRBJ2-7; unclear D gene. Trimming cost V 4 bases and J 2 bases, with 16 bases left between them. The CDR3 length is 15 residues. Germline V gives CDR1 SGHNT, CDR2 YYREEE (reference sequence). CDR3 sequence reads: CASSPYPGFTYEQYF. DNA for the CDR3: TGTGCCAGCAGCCCATATCCCGGGTTTACCTACGAGCAGTACTTC. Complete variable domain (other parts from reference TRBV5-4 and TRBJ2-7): ETGVTQSPTHLIKTRGQQVTLRCSSQSGHNTVSWYQQALGQGPQFIFQYYREEENGRGNFPPRFSGLQFPNYSSELNVNALELDDSALYLCASSPYPGFTYEQYFGPGTRLTVT.

The CDR3 bases are TGTGCCAGCAGCTTACTACGGGACAGGGTCCACGAGCAGTACTTC. It yields the protein CASSLLRDRVHEQYF. The chain employs TRBV5-4 and TRBJ2-7; 9 bases align to TRBD1. CDR3 length equals 15 residues. CDR1 is SGHNT and CDR2 is YYREEE in the germline V gene (reference sequence). The trim removed 2 bases at V and 5 bases at J, leaving 8 bases unmatched.

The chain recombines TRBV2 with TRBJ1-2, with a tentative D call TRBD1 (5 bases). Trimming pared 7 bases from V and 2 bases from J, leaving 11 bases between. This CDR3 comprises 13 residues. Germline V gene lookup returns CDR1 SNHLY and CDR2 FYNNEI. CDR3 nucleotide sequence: TGTGCCAGCATGCCAGGGTTCAACTATGGCTACACCTTC. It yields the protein CASMPGFNYGYTF.

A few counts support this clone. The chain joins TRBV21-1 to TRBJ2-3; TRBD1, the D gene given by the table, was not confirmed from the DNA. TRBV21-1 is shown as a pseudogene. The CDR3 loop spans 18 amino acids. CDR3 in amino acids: CASSSPGQGSLPTDTQYF. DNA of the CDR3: TGTGCCAGCAGCTCGCCGGGACAGGGGAGCCTGCCCACAGATACGCAGTATTTT.

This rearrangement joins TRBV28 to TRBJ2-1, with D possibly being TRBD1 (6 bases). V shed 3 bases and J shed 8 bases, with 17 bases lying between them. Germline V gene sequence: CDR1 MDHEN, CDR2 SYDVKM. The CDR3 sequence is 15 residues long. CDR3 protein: CASSFLSGPGDEQFF. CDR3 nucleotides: TGTGCCAGCAGTTTTTTGTCCGGTCCAGGGGATGAGCAGTTCTTC.

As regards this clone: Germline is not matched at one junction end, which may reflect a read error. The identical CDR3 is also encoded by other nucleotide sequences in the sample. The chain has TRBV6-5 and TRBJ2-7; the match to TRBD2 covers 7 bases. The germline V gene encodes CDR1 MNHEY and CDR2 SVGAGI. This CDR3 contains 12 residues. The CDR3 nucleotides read TGTGCCAGCAGTTGGGGGGGGGACGAACAGTACTTC. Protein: CASSWGGDEQYF.

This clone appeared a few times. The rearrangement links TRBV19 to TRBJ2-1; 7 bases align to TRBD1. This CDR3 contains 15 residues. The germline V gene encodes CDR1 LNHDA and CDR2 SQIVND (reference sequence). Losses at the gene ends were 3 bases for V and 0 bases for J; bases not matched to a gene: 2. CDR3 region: CASSIDRDSYNEQFF. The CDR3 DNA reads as TGTGCCAGTAGTATCGACAGGGACTCCTACAATGAGCAGTTCTTC.

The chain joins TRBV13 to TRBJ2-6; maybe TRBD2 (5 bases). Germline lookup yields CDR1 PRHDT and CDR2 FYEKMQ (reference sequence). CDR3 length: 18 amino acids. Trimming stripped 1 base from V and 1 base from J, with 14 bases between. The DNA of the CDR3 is TGTGCCAGCAGCTTAGCAAATCGGCGGACTTCTGGGGCCAACGTCCTGACTTTC. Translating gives CASSLANRRTSGANVLTF. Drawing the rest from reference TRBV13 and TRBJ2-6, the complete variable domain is AAGVIQSPRHLIKEKRETATLKCYPIPRHDTVYWYQQGPGQDPQFLISFYEKMQSDKGSIPDRFSAQQFSDYHSELNMSSLELGDSALYFCASSLANRRTSGANVLTFGAGSRLTVL.

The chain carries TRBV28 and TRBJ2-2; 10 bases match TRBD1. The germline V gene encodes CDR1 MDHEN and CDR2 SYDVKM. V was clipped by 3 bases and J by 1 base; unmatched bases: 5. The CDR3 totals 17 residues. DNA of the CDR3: TGTGCCAGCAGTTTCCCGACAGGGGGCCGGAACACCGGGGAGCTGTTTTTT. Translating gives CASSFPTGGRNTGELFF.

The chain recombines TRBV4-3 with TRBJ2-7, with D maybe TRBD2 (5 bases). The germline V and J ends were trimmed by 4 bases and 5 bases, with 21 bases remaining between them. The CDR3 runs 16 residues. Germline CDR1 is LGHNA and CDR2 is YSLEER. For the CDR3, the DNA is TGCGCCAGCAGCCCGACTCGGAGGTGTGAAGGTAACGAGCAGTACTTC. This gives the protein CASSPTRRCEGNEQYF.

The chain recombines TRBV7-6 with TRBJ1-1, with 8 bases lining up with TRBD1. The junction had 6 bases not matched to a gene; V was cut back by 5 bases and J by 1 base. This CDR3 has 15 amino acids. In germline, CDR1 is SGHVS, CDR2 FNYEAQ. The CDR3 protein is CASSPRQGSNTEAFF. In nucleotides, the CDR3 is TGTGCCAGCAGCCCCCGACAGGGGTCGAACACTGAAGCTTTCTTT.

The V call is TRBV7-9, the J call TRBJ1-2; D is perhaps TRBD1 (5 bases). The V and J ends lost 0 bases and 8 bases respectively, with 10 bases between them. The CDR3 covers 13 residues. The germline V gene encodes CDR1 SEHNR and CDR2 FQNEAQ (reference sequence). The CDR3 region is CASSLAAGWGYTF. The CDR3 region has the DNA TGTGCCAGCAGCTTAGCGGCAGGGTGGGGCTACACCTTC.

CDR3 DNA: TGTGCCAGCAGTGGAAAGGGGGCGAGGGACACTGAAGCTTTCTTT. This translates into CASSGKGARDTEAFF. The chain couples TRBV6-5 to TRBJ1-1; 7 positions agree with TRBD1. V was clipped by 5 bases and J by 3 bases; unmatched bases: 9. Germline CDR1 reads MNHEY; CDR2 reads SVGAGI. This CDR3 region has 15 residues.

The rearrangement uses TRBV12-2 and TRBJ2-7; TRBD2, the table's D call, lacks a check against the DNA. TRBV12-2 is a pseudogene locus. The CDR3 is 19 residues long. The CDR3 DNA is TGTGCAAGTCGCTCGAGGACTAGCGGGAGAGTCTCGCCTCAGGGGGAGCAGTACTTC. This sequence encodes CASRSRTSGRVSPQGEQYF.

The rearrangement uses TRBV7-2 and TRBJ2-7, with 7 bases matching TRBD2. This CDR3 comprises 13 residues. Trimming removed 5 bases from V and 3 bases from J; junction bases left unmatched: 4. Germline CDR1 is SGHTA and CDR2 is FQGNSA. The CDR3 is CASSATSDYEQYF. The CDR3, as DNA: TGTGCCAGCAGCGCCACTAGCGACTACGAGCAGTACTTC.

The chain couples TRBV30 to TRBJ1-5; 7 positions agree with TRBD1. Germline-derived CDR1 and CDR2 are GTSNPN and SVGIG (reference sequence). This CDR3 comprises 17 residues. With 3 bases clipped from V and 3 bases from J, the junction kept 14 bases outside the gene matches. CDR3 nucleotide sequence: TGTGCCTGGAGCAAATTCAGCCCGGGACAGTCCAATCAGCCCCAGCATTTT. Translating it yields CAWSKFSPGQSNQPQHF.

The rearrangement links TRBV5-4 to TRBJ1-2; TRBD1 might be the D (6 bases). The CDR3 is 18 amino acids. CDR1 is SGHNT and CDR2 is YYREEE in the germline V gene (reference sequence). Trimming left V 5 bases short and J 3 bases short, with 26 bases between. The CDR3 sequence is CASSAQGMNLVRDYGYTF. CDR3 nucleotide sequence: TGTGCCAGCAGTGCCCAGGGGATGAACCTCGTAAGGGACTATGGCTACACCTTC.

The CDR3 loop reads CASSLEAGGLSSYNEQFF. CDR3 sequence (DNA): TGCGCCAGCAGCTTGGAGGCGGGAGGGCTAAGCTCCTACAATGAGCAGTTCTTC. The rearrangement links TRBV5-1 to TRBJ2-1; 9 bases match TRBD2. The V and J ends lost 0 bases and 0 bases, in that order; junction bases with no gene match: 7. CDR1 and CDR2 from the germline V gene are SGHRS and YFSETQ. The CDR3 runs 18 residues.

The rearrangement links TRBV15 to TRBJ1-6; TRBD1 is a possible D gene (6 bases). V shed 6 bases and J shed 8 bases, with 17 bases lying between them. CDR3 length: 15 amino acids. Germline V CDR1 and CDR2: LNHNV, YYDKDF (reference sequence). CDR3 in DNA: TGTGCCACCAGTTCCCGACAGGACGAATATTCACCCCTCCACTTT. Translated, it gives CATSSRQDEYSPLHF.

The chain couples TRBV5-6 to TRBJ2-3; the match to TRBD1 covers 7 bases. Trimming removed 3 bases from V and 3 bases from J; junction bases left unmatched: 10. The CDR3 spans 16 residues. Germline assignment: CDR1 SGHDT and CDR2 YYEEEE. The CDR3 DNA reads TGTGCCAGCAGCTGGGCGACAGGGAACAGGACAGATACGCAGTATTTT. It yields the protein CASSWATGNRTDTQYF.

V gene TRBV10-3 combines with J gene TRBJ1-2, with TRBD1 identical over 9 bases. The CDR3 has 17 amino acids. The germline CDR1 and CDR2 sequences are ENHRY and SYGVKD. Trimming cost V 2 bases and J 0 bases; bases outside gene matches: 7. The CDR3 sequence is CAISERDRATPNYGYTF. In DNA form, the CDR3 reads TGTGCCATCAGTGAGCGGGACAGGGCCACACCTAACTATGGCTACACCTTC.

The CDR3 sequence: CASSLTGGPHEQYF. DNA of the CDR3: TGTGCCAGCAGTCTAACGGGGGGGCCCCACGAGCAGTACTTC. The J gene is TRBJ2-7, the V gene TRBV28; 8 bases are a match to TRBD2. Germline CDR1 is MDHEN and CDR2 is SYDVKM. The CDR3 has 14 residues. The ends lost 5 bases at V and 5 bases at J; junction bases unmatched: 8. Variable domain in full (rest from reference TRBV28 and TRBJ2-7): DVKVTQSSRYLVKRTGEKVFLECVQDMDHENMFWYRQDPGLGLRLIYFSYDVKMKEKGDIPEGYSVSREKKERFSLILESASTNQTSMYLCASSLTGGPHEQYFGPGTRLTVT.

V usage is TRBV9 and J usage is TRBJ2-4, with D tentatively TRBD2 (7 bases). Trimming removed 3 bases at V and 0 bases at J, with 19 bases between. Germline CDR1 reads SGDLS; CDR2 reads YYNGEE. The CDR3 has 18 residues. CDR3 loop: CASSGGGGHSGAKNIQYF. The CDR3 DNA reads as TGTGCCAGCAGCGGAGGGGGGGGCCATAGTGGAGCCAAAAACATTCAGTACTTC.